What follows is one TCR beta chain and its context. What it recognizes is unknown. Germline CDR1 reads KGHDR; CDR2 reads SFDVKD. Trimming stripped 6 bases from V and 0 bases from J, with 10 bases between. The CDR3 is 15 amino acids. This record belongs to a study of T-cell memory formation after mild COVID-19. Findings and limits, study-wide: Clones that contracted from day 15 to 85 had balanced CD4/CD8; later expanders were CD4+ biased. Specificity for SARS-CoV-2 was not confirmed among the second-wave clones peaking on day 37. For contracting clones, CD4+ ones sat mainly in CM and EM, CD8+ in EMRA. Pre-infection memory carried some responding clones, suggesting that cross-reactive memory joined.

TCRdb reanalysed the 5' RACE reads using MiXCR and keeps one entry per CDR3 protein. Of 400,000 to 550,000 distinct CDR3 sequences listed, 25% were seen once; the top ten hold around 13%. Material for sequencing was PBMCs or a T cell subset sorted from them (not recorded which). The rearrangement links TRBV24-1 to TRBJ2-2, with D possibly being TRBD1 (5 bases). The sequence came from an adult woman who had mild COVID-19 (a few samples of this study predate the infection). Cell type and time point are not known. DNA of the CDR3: TGTGCCACCAGTTCGGACAAGACGAACACCGGGGAGCTGTTTTTT. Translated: CATSSDKTNTGELFF.